The 13 T cell receptor beta chains below come from one sample, sequenced in a study of cytomegalovirus exposure and HLA in healthy donors. PCR amplification relied on 60 Vbeta primers (plus 13 Jbeta primers). Profiled with immunoSEQ multiplex PCR; TCRdb holds only in-frame clones, not every one. The sample lists about 130,000 clones; around three quarters were seen once. The sequencing sample was made of PBMCs. These TCRs come from a middle-aged man in good health and CMV-seropositive.

The CDR3 loop is CASSFTPVTYCTDTQYF. CDR3 bases: TGTGCCAGCAGCTTCACCCCGGTCACGTACTGCACAGATACGCAGTATTTT. The genes are TRBV21-1 and TRBJ2-3; the table's D call, TRBD2, was not checked against the DNA. TRBV21-1 counts as a pseudogene. The CDR3 is 17 residues long.

The chain uses TRBV5-6 and TRBJ2-1, with D unclear. The CDR3 has 14 residues. The V gene lost 4 bases and the J gene lost 3 bases, with 11 bases spanning the gap. Germline loops: CDR1 SGHDT, CDR2 YYEEEE. The CDR3 here is CASSPNPFYNEQFF. CDR3 sequence (DNA): TGTGCCAGCAGCCCTAACCCGTTCTACAATGAGCAGTTCTTC.

V usage is TRBV6-6 and J usage is TRBJ2-6; a weak D match, TRBD1 (6 bases). The CDR3 is 16 amino acids. V was shortened by 3 bases and J by 2 bases, with 11 bases between the two germline ends. Germline V gene lookup returns CDR1 MNHNY and CDR2 SVGAGI (reference sequence). The CDR3 protein is CASSYPTGTGANVLTF. The CDR3 region has the DNA TGTGCCAGCAGTTATCCCACAGGGACTGGGGCCAACGTCCTGACTTTC.

The chain links TRBV7-8 to TRBJ1-1; no definite D call. Trimming removed 3 bases at V and 4 bases at J, with 9 bases between. The CDR3 contains 13 residues. Looked up from germline, CDR1 is SGHVS and CDR2 is FQNEAQ. The CDR3 spells CASSFSASTEAFF. The CDR3 DNA reads as TGTGCCAGCAGCTTTTCCGCGAGCACTGAAGCTTTCTTT.

This clone was picked up a small number of times. The chain recombines TRBV29-1 with TRBJ2-7, with D possibly TRBD1 on 6 matching bases. Germline V gives CDR1 SQVTM, CDR2 ANQGSEA. The CDR3 loop spans 12 amino acids. Trimming shortened V by 5 bases and J by 9 bases, and 17 bases separated the two germline ends. This CDR3 reads CSVHNRAEGQYF. The DNA for the CDR3 is TGCAGCGTTCACAACAGGGCCGAGGGGCAGTACTTC.

This chain's CDR3 is CASSFQGEDTQYF. In nucleotides, the CDR3 is TGTGCCAGCAGTTTTCAAGGGGAAGATACGCAGTATTTT. V usage is TRBV5-5 and J usage is TRBJ2-3, with D maybe TRBD1 (5 bases). CDR1 and CDR2 (germline): SGHKS, YYEKEE (reference sequence). Trimming removed 5 bases from V and 5 bases from J, with 12 bases in between. This CDR3 comprises 13 residues.

This sequence joins TRBV11-2 and TRBJ1-5; maybe TRBD1 (6 bases). V dropped 5 bases and J dropped 6 bases, with 23 bases sitting between them. The V gene's germline CDR1 is SGHAT and CDR2 FQNNGV. This CDR3 comprises 17 residues. The CDR3 here is CASSKSPRGGMGQPQHF. CDR3 nucleotide sequence: TGTGCCAGCAGCAAAAGTCCCCGGGGGGGCATGGGTCAGCCCCAGCATTTT.

This rearrangement joins TRBV10-3 to TRBJ1-1; TRBD1 agrees at 8 bases. J gave up 4 bases and V 2 bases, and 6 bases lay outside the gene matches. This CDR3 comprises 15 residues. In germline, CDR1 is ENHRY, CDR2 SYGVKD. The DNA of the CDR3 is TGTGCCATCAGTGAGATCGGGACAGGTGGCACTGAAGCTTTCTTT. Translation: CAISEIGTGGTEAFF.

The V and J genes are TRBV30 and TRBJ2-3, with a weak D call TRBD2 (5 bases). The CDR3 extends over 15 amino acids. V dropped 3 bases and J dropped 5 bases, with 18 bases sitting between them. In germline, CDR1 is GTSNPN, CDR2 SVGIG (reference sequence). The CDR3 sequence is CAWSSAPGIIDTQYF. Here the CDR3 DNA reads TGTGCCTGGAGCTCGGCCCCGGGAATCATAGATACGCAGTATTTT. Based on the CDR3 plus reference TRBV30 and TRBJ2-3, the full variable domain is SQTIHQWPATLVQPVGSPLSLECTVEGTSNPNLYWYRQAAGRGLQLLFYSVGIGQISSEVPQNLSASRPQDRQFILSSKKLLLSDSGFYLCAWSSAPGIIDTQYFGPGTRLTVL.

J is TRBJ2-1 and V is TRBV27; 9 nucleotides match TRBD1. The trim removed 4 bases at V and 8 bases at J, leaving 6 bases unmatched. In germline, CDR1 is MNHEY, CDR2 SMNVEV (reference sequence). The CDR3 runs to 14 residues. CDR3 bases: TGTGCCAGCAGTTCGACGGACAGGGGCGATGAGCAGTTCTTC. As protein: CASSSTDRGDEQFF.

The V and J genes are TRBV5-1 and TRBJ2-1, with 12 bases identical to TRBD2. The V and J ends lost 3 bases and 7 bases, in that order; junction bases with no gene match: 8. Germline assignment: CDR1 SGHRS and CDR2 YFSETQ. This CDR3 spans 16 amino acids. The CDR3 here is CASSWQTSGSGNEQFF. In DNA form, the CDR3 reads TGCGCCAGCAGCTGGCAGACTAGCGGGAGTGGGAATGAGCAGTTCTTC. Based on the CDR3 plus reference TRBV5-1 and TRBJ2-1, the full variable domain is KAGVTQTPRYLIKTRGQQVTLSCSPISGHRSVSWYQQTPGQGLQFLFEYFSETQRNKGNFPGRFSGRQFSNSRSEMNVSTLELGDSALYLCASSWQTSGSGNEQFFGPGTRLTVL.

The genes are TRBV19 and TRBJ2-1, with 12 bases matching TRBD2. The CDR3 loop spans 14 amino acids. CDR1 is LNHDA, CDR2 SQIVND, per germline (reference sequence). Losses at the gene ends were 5 bases for V and 13 bases for J; bases not matched to a gene: 9. CDR3 nucleotide sequence: TGTGCCAGTAGTCCGCGGACTAGCGGGATGAATCAGTTCTTC. This gives the protein CASSPRTSGMNQFF.

This rearrangement joins TRBV4-2 to TRBJ1-4, with D perhaps matching TRBD1 (6 bases). CDR3 length equals 15 residues. Trimming cost V 4 bases and J 0 bases, with 9 bases left between them. Germline CDR1 and CDR2: LGHNA and YNFKEQ. The chain's CDR3 is CASSLRQATNEKLFF. CDR3 DNA: TGTGCCAGCAGCCTCCGACAGGCAACTAATGAAAAACTGTTTTTT.